Presented here are 22 T cell receptor beta chains from one specimen sequenced in a study of OX40 agonist ivuxolimab in advanced cancers. The data were produced by immunoSEQ multiplex PCR, yet TCRdb's version contains in-frame clones alone and is incomplete. The table lists around 70,000 clones, roughly 82% of them singletons. This specimen consisted of CD4+ or CD8+ T cells sorted from blood, obtained in a trial of the OX40 agonist ivuxolimab. These TCRs come from an adult with an advanced solid tumor such as melanoma, head and neck, liver or kidney cancer.

The chain uses TRBV7-3 and TRBJ2-3, with D unclear. V lost 5 bases to trimming and J lost 4 bases, with 16 bases between them. CDR1 is SGHTA and CDR2 is FQGTGA in the germline V gene. There are 15 residues in the CDR3. CDR3 residues: CASSPQDRISDTQYF. The CDR3 DNA is TGTGCCAGCAGCCCCCAGGATAGGATTTCAGATACGCAGTATTTT.

This clone was seen a handful of times. The gene calls are TRBV7-3 and TRBJ2-2, with 11 bases identical to TRBD2. The CDR3 length is 16 residues. V gave up 4 bases and J gave up 7 bases; unmatched junction bases: 8. Germline values: CDR1 SGHTA, CDR2 FQGTGA. The CDR3 spells CASSSTSGGLVGELFF. DNA for the CDR3: TGTGCCAGCAGCTCAACTAGCGGGGGATTAGTCGGGGAGCTGTTTTTT. The whole variable domain, filled in from reference TRBV7-3 and TRBJ2-2, reads GAGVSQTPSNKVTEKGKYVELRCDPISGHTALYWYRQSLGQGPEFLIYFQGTGAADDSGLPNDRFFAVRPEGSVSTLKIQRTERGDSAVYLCASSSTSGGLVGELFFGEGSRLTVL.

This clone showed up just a few times. The chain employs TRBV7-3 and TRBJ2-1; D tentatively fits TRBD1 or TRBD2 (5 bases each). Germline-derived CDR1 and CDR2 are SGHTA and FQGTGA. V lost 4 bases to trimming and J lost 5 bases, with 9 bases between them. CDR3 length: 13 residues. CDR3 in amino acids: CASSSRGNNEQFF. CDR3 bases: TGTGCCAGCAGCTCCCGGGGCAACAATGAGCAGTTCTTC.

The chain links TRBV7-3 to TRBJ1-2; D may be TRBD1 (6 bases). V was pared by 5 bases and J by 6 bases, with 13 bases between. This CDR3 has 13 amino acids. Germline CDR1 is SGHTA and CDR2 is FQGTGA. The CDR3 here is CASSLSTGNGYTF. CDR3 nucleotide sequence: TGTGCCAGCAGCCTCTCCACAGGGAATGGCTACACCTTC.

V is TRBV7-2 and J is TRBJ1-6; 8 bases map to TRBD1. The CDR3 consists of 15 residues. V gave up 5 bases and J gave up 10 bases; unmatched junction bases: 10. The germline CDR1 and CDR2 sequences are SGHTA and FQGNSA. The CDR3 DNA follows: TGTGCCAGCAGCGCCCAGACAGGGGAGGGGTCACCCCTCCACTTT. Its translation: CASSAQTGEGSPLHF.

The V gene is TRBV19, the J gene TRBJ1-2, with no clear D. Germline CDR1 is LNHDA and CDR2 is SQIVND (reference sequence). The CDR3 totals 14 residues. Trimming removed 7 bases from V and 1 base from J, with 13 bases in between. The CDR3 DNA follows: TGTGCCAGTACCGAGAGAACCATTAACTATGGCTACACCTTC. Encoded protein: CASTERTINYGYTF. The complete variable domain, with remaining parts taken from reference TRBV19 and TRBJ1-2, reads DGGITQSPKYLFRKEGQNVTLSCEQNLNHDAMYWYRQDPGQGLRLIYYSQIVNDFQKGDIAEGYSVSREKKESFPLTVTSAQKNPTAFYLCASTERTINYGYTFGSGTRLTVV.

The chain has TRBV7-2 and TRBJ1-5, with D unresolved. The CDR3 contains 12 residues. Trimming stripped 4 bases from V and 9 bases from J, with 10 bases between. The germline gives CDR1 SGHTA, CDR2 FQGNSA. CDR3 sequence: CASSSQYGPQHF. Written as DNA, the CDR3 is TGTGCCAGCAGCTCCCAGTACGGGCCCCAGCATTTT. The variable domain in full, with the rest retrieved from reference TRBV7-2 and TRBJ1-5, is GAGVSQSPSNKVTEKGKDVELRCDPISGHTALYWYRQSLGQGLEFLIYFQGNSAPDKSGLPSDRFSAERTGGSVSTLTIQRTQQEDSAVYLCASSSQYGPQHFGDGTRLSIL.

V is TRBV5-6 and J is TRBJ1-3; possibly TRBD1 for D (5 bases). This CDR3 is 17 amino acids long. V dropped 4 bases and J dropped 0 bases, with 17 bases sitting between them. Germline assignment: CDR1 SGHDT and CDR2 YYEEEE. CDR3 region: CASSARPGRSSGNTIYF. CDR3 coding DNA: TGTGCCAGCAGCGCCAGGCCAGGGAGGAGCTCTGGAAACACCATATATTTT.

This clone showed up just a few times. The chain has TRBV19 and TRBJ1-1; 10 nucleotides align to TRBD1. CDR3 length: 17 amino acids. V was pared by 7 bases and J by 1 base, with 12 bases of the junction left unmatched. Germline V gene sequence: CDR1 LNHDA, CDR2 SQIVND (reference sequence). The CDR3 spells CASINSRQGAQNTEAFF. For the CDR3, the DNA is TGTGCCAGTATAAATTCCCGACAGGGGGCACAGAACACTGAAGCTTTCTTT. Filled out from reference TRBV19 and TRBJ1-1, the complete variable domain reads DGGITQSPKYLFRKEGQNVTLSCEQNLNHDAMYWYRQDPGQGLRLIYYSQIVNDFQKGDIAEGYSVSREKKESFPLTVTSAQKNPTAFYLCASINSRQGAQNTEAFFGQGTRLTVV.

This chain connects TRBV11-3 to TRBJ2-1; D possibly corresponds to TRBD1 (6 bases). Looked up from germline, CDR1 is SGHNT and CDR2 is YENEEA. The CDR3 totals 14 residues. Trimming removed 3 bases at V and 4 bases at J, with 10 bases between. CDR3 sequence reads: CASSLDGQYNEQFF. For the CDR3, the DNA is TGTGCCAGCAGCTTGGATGGACAGTACAATGAGCAGTTCTTC. Complete variable domain (other parts from reference TRBV11-3 and TRBJ2-1): EAGVVQSPRYKIIEKKQPVAFWCNPISGHNTLYWYLQNLGQGPELLIRYENEEAVDDSQLPKDRFSAERLKGVDSTLKIQPAELGDSAVYLCASSLDGQYNEQFFGPGTRLTVL.

The V and J genes are TRBV6-1 and TRBJ1-2; TRBD1 is a possible D gene (5 bases). Germline CDR1 MNHNS, CDR2 SASEGT. V was clipped by 3 bases and J by 3 bases, with 14 bases between them. The CDR3 spans 15 residues. CDR3 loop: CASSEGGTSYYGYTF. The CDR3 bases are TGTGCCAGCAGTGAGGGGGGGACCTCCTACTATGGCTACACCTTC.

J is TRBJ1-1 and V is TRBV7-2; D gene ambiguous. The CDR3 is made up of 15 amino acids. Germline CDR1 SGHTA, CDR2 FQGNSA. The ends were cut back, 0 bases at V and 4 bases at J, with 12 bases in the middle. The CDR3 DNA reads as TGTGCCAGCAGCTTAGCTGAGGCCGGGGTCACTGAAGCTTTCTTT. Amino acid sequence: CASSLAEAGVTEAFF. Full variable domain (outside the CDR3, taken from reference TRBV7-2 and TRBJ1-1): GAGVSQSPSNKVTEKGKDVELRCDPISGHTALYWYRQSLGQGLEFLIYFQGNSAPDKSGLPSDRFSAERTGGSVSTLTIQRTQQEDSAVYLCASSLAEAGVTEAFFGQGTRLTVV.

V is TRBV6-6 and J is TRBJ1-1; D gene uncertain. The germline V gene has CDR1 MNHNY and CDR2 SVGAGI (reference sequence). V was shortened by 4 bases and J by 4 bases, with 13 bases between the two germline ends. The CDR3 spans 14 residues. The DNA of the CDR3 is TGTGCCAGCAGTTCCACCGTAGGGAGCACTGAAGCTTTCTTT. Amino acids: CASSSTVGSTEAFF.

The CDR3 spells CASSSSPGQGALDQPQHF. The CDR3, as DNA: TGTGCCAGCAGCTCCAGTCCGGGACAGGGGGCTTTGGATCAGCCCCAGCATTTT. The gene calls are TRBV5-6 and TRBJ1-5; 12 bases agree with TRBD1. The CDR3 has 18 amino acids. Unmatched junction bases numbered 12, after V lost 3 bases and J lost 5 bases. Germline V CDR1 and CDR2: SGHDT, YYEEEE.

This chain joins TRBV5-1 and TRBJ1-1; D is perhaps TRBD1 (5 bases). The V end was cut by 5 bases, the J end by 2 bases, with 13 bases between. Germline V CDR1 and CDR2: SGHRS, YFSETQ. There are 14 residues in the CDR3. CDR3 loop: CASRLDISNTEAFF. CDR3 nucleotides: TGCGCCAGCAGACTGGACATATCAAACACTGAAGCTTTCTTT.

V usage is TRBV5-4 and J usage is TRBJ1-1, with unresolved D. The germline V gene has CDR1 SGHNT and CDR2 YYREEE (reference sequence). The CDR3 totals 14 residues. V shed 0 bases and J shed 1 base, with 7 bases lying between them. The CDR3 DNA is TGTGCCAGCAGCTTGGGTCGACAGAACACTGAAGCTTTCTTT. Protein sequence: CASSLGRQNTEAFF. The whole variable domain, filled in from reference TRBV5-4 and TRBJ1-1, reads ETGVTQSPTHLIKTRGQQVTLRCSSQSGHNTVSWYQQALGQGPQFIFQYYREEENGRGNFPPRFSGLQFPNYSSELNVNALELDDSALYLCASSLGRQNTEAFFGQGTRLTVV.

V gene TRBV2 combines with J gene TRBJ2-3; D unclear. Trimming took 7 bases from V and 3 from J, leaving 14 bases between them. Germline CDR1 SNHLY, CDR2 FYNNEI. This CDR3 spans 14 amino acids. CDR3 amino acids: CASIRDLPTDTQYF. The CDR3 coding sequence is TGTGCCAGCATAAGGGATTTACCAACAGATACGCAGTATTTT.

This clone came up once. The rearrangement links TRBV5-1 to TRBJ1-1, with 8 bases that match TRBD1. Germline V lookup: CDR1 SGHRS, CDR2 YFSETQ. The trim removed 5 bases at V and 4 bases at J, leaving 7 bases unmatched. The CDR3 contains 14 residues. The CDR3 DNA reads TGCGCCAGCAGACCGACAGGGGATGGCACTGAAGCTTTCTTT. Translated, it gives CASRPTGDGTEAFF.

The chain recombines TRBV20-1 with TRBJ1-1; D unresolved. The CDR3 runs 10 residues. CDR1 is DFQATT and CDR2 is SNEGSKA in the germline V gene (reference sequence). V gave up 6 bases and J gave up 2 bases, with 4 bases separating them. This chain's CDR3 is CSALNTEAFF. The CDR3 bases are TGCAGTGCGTTAAACACTGAAGCTTTCTTT.

The rearrangement joins TRBV7-9 to TRBJ1-4, with D perhaps TRBD1 (6 bases). This CDR3 is 14 amino acids long. V lost 5 bases and J 5 bases, leaving 12 bases between the germline ends. Germline V CDR1 and CDR2: SEHNR, FQNEAQ (reference sequence). The CDR3 region has the DNA TGTGCCAGCAGCGTACAGGGTCGGAATGAAAAACTGTTTTTT. This translates into CASSVQGRNEKLFF.

The chain links TRBV5-1 to TRBJ1-4, with 9 nucleotides matching TRBD1. The CDR3 totals 15 residues. CDR1 SGHRS and CDR2 YFSETQ come from the germline V gene. Trimming took 4 bases from V and 6 from J; bases not matched to a gene: 7. CDR3 nucleotides: TGCGCCAGCAGCGGCACGGGACAGGGATATGAAAAACTGTTTTTT. Amino acid sequence: CASSGTGQGYEKLFF.

This chain links TRBV19 with TRBJ1-2, with D maybe TRBD1 (5 bases). V lost 5 bases and J lost 7, with 17 bases in between. Germline V gene lookup returns CDR1 LNHDA and CDR2 SQIVND (reference sequence). This CDR3 spans 14 amino acids. Here the CDR3 reads CASSSDSGIFGYTF. The DNA for the CDR3 is TGTGCCAGTAGTTCCGATTCAGGGATTTTTGGCTACACCTTC.